This T cell receptor beta chain came from a study of blood T cell repertoires in COVID-19. As for the study in general: COVID-19 samples collected from the United States, Italy and Spain covered acute and convalescent phases.

The table came from immunoSEQ multiplex PCR; TCRdb's copy has only in-frame clones and leaves some out. The sample shows about 230,000 clones, about 82% of them seen only once. Germline loops: CDR1 SNHLY, CDR2 FYNNEI. Trimming removed 3 bases at V and 0 bases at J, with 10 bases between. The CDR3 spans 15 residues. The receptor's source is a man aged 45-65 years with COVID-19, enrolled during active disease. The sequenced material came from peripheral blood. The J gene is TRBJ2-3, the V gene TRBV2; D perhaps matches TRBD2 (6 bases). The CDR3 DNA is TGTGCCAGCAGTGAGGGGACTGTTAGCACAGATACGCAGTATTTT. Protein: CASSEGTVSTDTQYF.